Below are 17 T cell receptor beta chains sequenced from a single sample in a study of blood T cell repertoires in COVID-19. The assay was immunoSEQ multiplex PCR, and TCRdb's table has in-frame clones only and misses some. Seen here are 210,000 or so clones, approximately 87% observed once, and the top ten hold roughly 2.2%. Sequences were obtained from peripheral blood. Receptors were obtained from a woman in her forties or fifties with acute or convalescent COVID-19.

V and J are TRBV27 and TRBJ2-7; D ambiguous. With 6 bases removed from V and 3 bases from J, the gap between germline ends came to 18 bases. The CDR3 has 15 amino acids. Germline lookup yields CDR1 MNHEY and CDR2 SMNVEV (reference sequence). The CDR3 sequence is CASRQPAANYYEQYF. The CDR3 DNA reads as TGTGCCAGCAGGCAACCTGCAGCGAACTACTACGAGCAGTACTTC.

The chain combines TRBV10-3 with TRBJ2-3, with TRBD1 as a possible D gene (5 bases). This CDR3 has 13 amino acids. V lost 8 bases to trimming and J lost 6 bases, with 15 bases between them. CDR1 ENHRY and CDR2 SYGVKD come from the germline V gene. This CDR3 is CAIGRGEDDTQYF. The CDR3 nucleotides are TGTGCCATCGGAAGGGGCGAGGATGATACGCAGTATTTT.

This chain joins TRBV5-1 and TRBJ2-1, with 11 bases matching TRBD2. The CDR3 runs to 16 residues. Germline V gene sequence: CDR1 SGHRS, CDR2 YFSETQ. Losses at the gene ends were 0 bases for V and 4 bases for J; bases not matched to a gene: 3. In nucleotides, the CDR3 is TGCGCCAGCAGCTTGGCCCTAGCGGGGGGTTACAATGAGCAGTTCTTC. It specifies CASSLALAGGYNEQFF.

The J gene is TRBJ2-7, the V gene TRBV5-6; 11 positions agree with TRBD2. After removal of 7 bases from V and 0 bases from J, the junction contained 6 bases not matched to a gene. Germline assignment: CDR1 SGHDT and CDR2 YYEEEE. This CDR3 is built from 15 residues. The CDR3 DNA reads TGTGCCAGCGAGGGGACTAGCGGCAACTCCTACGAGCAGTACTTC. Translation gives CASEGTSGNSYEQYF. The full variable domain, with the rest looked up from reference TRBV5-6 and TRBJ2-7, is DAGVTQSPTHLIKTRGQQVTLRCSPKSGHDTVSWYQQALGQGPQFIFQYYEEEERQRGNFPDRFSGHQFPNYSSELNVNALLLGDSALYLCASEGTSGNSYEQYFGPGTRLTVT.

V and J are TRBV6-2 or TRBV6-3 and TRBJ2-1, with D possibly TRBD1 on 6 matching bases. CDR1 and CDR2 from the germline V gene are MNHEY and SVGEGT. V was trimmed by 2 bases and J by 4 bases, leaving 12 bases between them. The CDR3 covers 15 residues. CDR3 nucleotide sequence: TGTGCCAGCAGTTACAGGGGGTTCATGTACAATGAGCAGTTCTTC. Its protein product is CASSYRGFMYNEQFF.

This chain uses TRBV7-2 with TRBJ2-3; perhaps TRBD2 as D (6 bases). Germline V gene lookup returns CDR1 SGHTA and CDR2 FQGNSA. The CDR3 sequence is 14 residues long. The V end was cut by 5 bases, the J end by 0 bases, with 9 bases between. CDR3 sequence (DNA): TGTGCCAGCAGCCCCGGGACTAGCACAGATACGCAGTATTTT. It codes for CASSPGTSTDTQYF.

The genes are TRBV18 and TRBJ1-4; 7 bases match TRBD1. Trimming took 10 bases from V and 2 from J; bases not matched to a gene: 7. CDR3 size: 14 residues. Germline V gene data show CDR1 as KGHSH and CDR2 as LQKENI. DNA for the CDR3: TGTGCCACCCGTGAGGGGGCGACTAATGAAAAACTGTTTTTT. It is translated as CATREGATNEKLFF.

The chain is built from TRBV24-1 and TRBJ1-2; 7 nucleotides agree with TRBD1. V lost 10 bases to trimming and J lost 6 bases; unmatched junction nucleotides: 4. The CDR3 totals 11 residues. CDR1 KGHDR and CDR2 SFDVKD come from the germline V gene. CDR3 amino acids: CATSGGDGYTF. The CDR3 DNA follows: TGTGCCACGTCAGGGGGTGATGGCTACACCTTC.

The V call is TRBV7-2, the J call TRBJ2-1, with 9 bases aligning to TRBD2. J lost 7 bases, V lost 5 bases, and 9 bases had no gene match. Per germline, CDR1 SGHTA and CDR2 FQGNSA. The CDR3 runs 15 residues. The CDR3 DNA follows: TGTGCCAGCAGCCTCCTAGCGGGACCCCCTAATGAGCAGTTCTTC. Protein: CASSLLAGPPNEQFF.

This chain joins TRBV10-2 and TRBJ2-1; D is uncertain. CDR3 length equals 13 residues. Between the trimmed V and J ends, which lost 4 bases and 6 bases, there was a span of 10 bases. Germline V gives CDR1 WSHSY, CDR2 SAAADI. CDR3 amino acids: CASSVQVSNEQFF. The CDR3 DNA reads as TGCGCCAGCAGTGTCCAGGTTTCCAATGAGCAGTTCTTC.

This chain links TRBV7-2 with TRBJ1-5; D is perhaps TRBD1 (5 bases). The CDR3 contains 13 residues. CDR1 and CDR2 from the germline V gene are SGHTA and FQGNSA. Trimming stripped 2 bases from V and 6 bases from J, with 8 bases between. The CDR3 here is CASSLSGRQPQHF. CDR3 in DNA: TGTGCCAGCAGCTTATCAGGGCGTCAGCCCCAGCATTTT.

This chain joins TRBV14 and TRBJ1-1; 8 bases fit TRBD1. V dropped 2 bases and J dropped 4; count of bases not matched to a gene: 0. The CDR3 covers 13 residues. Looked up from germline, CDR1 is SGHDN and CDR2 is FVKESK. CDR3 nucleotides: TGTGCCAGCAGCCAAACAGGGGGCACTGAAGCTTTCTTT. It yields the protein CASSQTGGTEAFF.

The chain has TRBV29-1 and TRBJ2-7; 10 bases are shared with TRBD1. Germline trimming cut 6 bases from V and 5 bases from J; bases unmatched to any gene: 7. Looked up from germline, CDR1 is SQVTM and CDR2 is ANQGSEA. CDR3 size: 13 residues. In DNA form, the CDR3 reads TGCAGCGTGGCCGGGACAGGGGTACACGAGCAGTACTTC. Amino acids: CSVAGTGVHEQYF.

The chain combines TRBV6-1 with TRBJ1-2, with D tentatively TRBD1 (5 bases). V lost 1 base and J lost 8, with 8 bases in between. This CDR3 is built from 12 residues. In germline, CDR1 is MNHNS, CDR2 SASEGT. CDR3 sequence reads: CASSEVGVGYTF. The CDR3 DNA is TGTGCCAGCAGTGAAGTAGGGGTGGGCTACACCTTC.

In this sample, this clone turned up once. The V call is TRBV7-9, the J call TRBJ2-3; 9 positions match TRBD2. The CDR3 consists of 15 residues. After removal of 3 bases from V and 0 bases from J, the junction contained 1 base not matched to a gene. Germline V CDR1 and CDR2: SEHNR, FQNEAQ (reference sequence). The CDR3 bases are TGTGCCAGCAGCTTTACTAGCGGGAGCACAGATACGCAGTATTTT. It is translated as CASSFTSGSTDTQYF.

V and J are TRBV5-1 and TRBJ2-7; unclear D gene. This CDR3 comprises 12 residues. Looked up from germline, CDR1 is SGHRS and CDR2 is YFSETQ. V was trimmed by 0 bases and J by 6 bases, leaving 7 bases between them. CDR3 in DNA: TGCGCCAGCAGCTTGGGAGGCTCCGAGCAGTACTTC. This sequence encodes CASSLGGSEQYF.

The chain joins TRBV7-2 to TRBJ2-3, with 9 bases lining up with TRBD2. This CDR3 spans 15 amino acids. J lost 7 bases, V lost 5 bases, and 10 bases had no gene match. The germline CDR1 and CDR2 sequences are SGHTA and FQGNSA. The CDR3 protein is CASSSPKSGGNTQYF. CDR3 nucleotides: TGTGCCAGCAGCAGCCCGAAGAGCGGGGGGAATACGCAGTATTTT. Drawing the rest from reference TRBV7-2 and TRBJ2-3, the complete variable domain is GAGVSQSPSNKVTEKGKDVELRCDPISGHTALYWYRQSLGQGLEFLIYFQGNSAPDKSGLPSDRFSAERTGGSVSTLTIQRTQQEDSAVYLCASSSPKSGGNTQYFGPGTRLTVL.